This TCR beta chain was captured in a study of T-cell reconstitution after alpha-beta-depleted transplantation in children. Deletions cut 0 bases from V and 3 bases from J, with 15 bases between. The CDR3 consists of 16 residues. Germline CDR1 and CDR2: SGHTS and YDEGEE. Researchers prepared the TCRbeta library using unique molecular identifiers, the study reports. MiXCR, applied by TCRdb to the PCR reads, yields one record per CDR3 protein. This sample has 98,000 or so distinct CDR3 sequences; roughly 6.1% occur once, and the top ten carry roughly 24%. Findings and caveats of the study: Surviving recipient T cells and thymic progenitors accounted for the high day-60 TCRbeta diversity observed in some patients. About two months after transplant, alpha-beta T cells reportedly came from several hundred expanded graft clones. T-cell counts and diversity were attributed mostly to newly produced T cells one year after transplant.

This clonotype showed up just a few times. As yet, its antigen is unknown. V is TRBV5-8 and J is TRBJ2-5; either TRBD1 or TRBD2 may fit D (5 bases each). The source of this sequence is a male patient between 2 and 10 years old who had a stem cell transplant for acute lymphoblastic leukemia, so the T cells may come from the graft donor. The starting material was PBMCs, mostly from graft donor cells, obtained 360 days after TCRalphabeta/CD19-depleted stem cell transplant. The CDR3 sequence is CASSLGTRLMEETQYF. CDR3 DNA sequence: TGTGCCAGCAGCTTGGGGACACGACTAATGGAAGAGACCCAGTACTTC. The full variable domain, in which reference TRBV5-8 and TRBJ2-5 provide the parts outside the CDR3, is EAGVTQSPTHLIKTRGQQATLRCSPISGHTSVYWYQQALGLGLQFLLWYDEGEERNRGNFPPRFSGRQFPNYSSELNVNALELEDSALYLCASSLGTRLMEETQYFGPGTRLLVL.